The 18 T cell receptor beta chains below come from one sample, sequenced in a study of cytotoxic CD8 clonotypes in ibrutinib-treated CLL. Assay used: immunoSEQ multiplex PCR; TCRdb lists only in-frame clones, some missing. The sample comprises some 310,000 clones, about 77% of which are singletons, and 6.7% rests with the top ten. The sample in question was PBMCs, obtained before ibrutinib treatment. These receptors were collected from a human donor with chronic lymphocytic leukemia.

The genes are TRBV4-1 and TRBJ2-5; the D gene is possibly TRBD2 (6 bases). Germline CDR1 is MGHRA and CDR2 is YSYEKL. CDR3 length equals 14 residues. V was clipped by 4 bases and J by 0 bases, with 9 bases between them. The CDR3 region has the DNA TGCGCCAGCAGCCCGCGGGACCACCAAGAGACCCAGTACTTC. Its translation is CASSPRDHQETQYF.

V is TRBV30 and J is TRBJ2-1; possibly TRBD1 or TRBD2 for D (5 bases each). Germline CDR1 GTSNPN, CDR2 SVGIG (reference sequence). V lost 5 bases to trimming and J lost 10 bases, with 15 bases between them. The CDR3 loop spans 12 amino acids. The CDR3 DNA follows: TGTGCCTGGGACTCCCTCTGGGACGAGCAGTTCTTC. Translation: CAWDSLWDEQFF.

In its sample, this clone was seen a few times. This sequence joins TRBV5-4 and TRBJ1-3; 8 nucleotides agree with TRBD1. Per the germline V gene, CDR1 is SGHNT and CDR2 is YYREEE (reference sequence). V shed 3 bases, J shed 15 bases, and the junction held 14 bases outside the gene matches. The length of the CDR3 is 14 residues. The CDR3 is CASSSPDRGGSEYF. CDR3 coding DNA: TGTGCCAGCAGCTCACCTGACAGGGGCGGAAGCGAATATTTT.

This clone was detected only a few times. The V gene is TRBV7-3, the J gene TRBJ2-2, with 9 bases fitting TRBD2. V lost 5 bases to trimming and J lost 4 bases; unmatched junction nucleotides: 8. Germline V gives CDR1 SGHTA, CDR2 FQGTGA. The CDR3 totals 16 residues. The CDR3 sequence is CASSVTRGRGTGELFF. Written as DNA, the CDR3 is TGTGCCAGCAGCGTCACTCGCGGGAGGGGCACCGGGGAGCTGTTTTTT.

CDR3 protein: CASSGLTGITYNEQFF. The CDR3 nucleotides are TGTGCCAGCAGCGGATTGACAGGGATCACCTACAATGAGCAGTTCTTC. The chain has TRBV28 and TRBJ2-1; 7 nucleotides agree with TRBD1. The germline V gene encodes CDR1 MDHEN and CDR2 SYDVKM. This CDR3 comprises 16 residues. Unmatched junction bases numbered 10, after V lost 6 bases and J lost 2 bases.

The genes are TRBV7-2 and TRBJ2-1; 13 bases fit TRBD2. J lost 9 bases, V lost 5 bases, and 7 bases had no gene match. The CDR3 covers 15 residues. The germline V gene encodes CDR1 SGHTA and CDR2 FQGNSA. The CDR3 is CASSIGLAGAGEQFF. CDR3 in DNA: TGTGCCAGCAGCATCGGACTAGCGGGGGCGGGTGAGCAGTTCTTC.

This sequence joins TRBV18 and TRBJ2-1, with D uncertain. V was pared by 3 bases and J by 7 bases, with 10 bases between. Germline V gene data show CDR1 as KGHSH and CDR2 as LQKENI. The CDR3 covers 13 residues. The CDR3 spells CASSPYLGNEQFF. CDR3 nucleotide sequence: TGTGCCAGCTCACCCTACCTGGGGAATGAGCAGTTCTTC.

The chain couples TRBV30 to TRBJ2-7, with D tentatively TRBD1 (5 bases). The CDR3 has 18 residues. CDR1 and CDR2 (germline): GTSNPN, SVGIG (reference sequence). V dropped 0 bases and J dropped 0 bases, with 21 bases sitting between them. As DNA, the CDR3 is TGTGCCTGGAGTGTACCACCCCCACGACAGTCCGGCTCCTACGAGCAGTACTTC. Protein: CAWSVPPPRQSGSYEQYF.

This chain joins TRBV13 and TRBJ1-1; no clear D gene. The CDR3 has 17 residues. Germline V lookup: CDR1 PRHDT, CDR2 FYEKMQ (reference sequence). V lost 6 bases to trimming and J lost 5 bases, with 25 bases between them. The CDR3 coding sequence is TGTGCCAGCAGAGGATTTCGCCAGTCGCCTCTCTTTACTGAAGCTTTCTTT. Its protein is CASRGFRQSPLFTEAFF.

This rearrangement joins TRBV5-1 to TRBJ2-1; 8 bases align to TRBD2. V gave up 3 bases and J gave up 2 bases; unmatched junction bases: 7. From germline, CDR1 is SGHRS and CDR2 YFSETQ. This CDR3 has 16 residues. CDR3 bases: TGCGCCAGCAGCTATGTAGGTAGCGGGACCTACAATGAGCAGTTCTTC. This codes for CASSYVGSGTYNEQFF.

This rearrangement joins TRBV4-3 to TRBJ2-2; D is possibly TRBD1 (6 bases). Germline V lookup: CDR1 LGHNA, CDR2 YSLEER. This CDR3 has 14 residues. V shed 4 bases and J shed 3 bases, with 9 bases lying between them. The CDR3 sequence is CASSLQGYTGELFF. CDR3 sequence (DNA): TGCGCCAGCAGCCTACAGGGTTACACCGGGGAGCTGTTTTTT.

This clone turned up a few times. The chain employs TRBV9 and TRBJ2-7; TRBD1 or TRBD2 may be the D gene (5 bases each). V shed 0 bases and J shed 3 bases, with 16 bases lying between them. CDR1 is SGDLS, CDR2 YYNGEE, per germline. The CDR3 runs to 16 residues. CDR3 sequence: CASSVEAGANLYEQYF. The CDR3 DNA is TGTGCCAGCAGCGTAGAGGCCGGGGCCAACCTCTACGAGCAGTACTTC. The full variable domain, rest sourced from reference TRBV9 and TRBJ2-7, is DSGVTQTPKHLITATGQRVTLRCSPRSGDLSVYWYQQSLDQGLQFLIQYYNGEERAKGNILERFSAQQFPDLHSELNLSSLELGDSALYFCASSVEAGANLYEQYFGPGTRLTVT.

This sequence joins TRBV7-2 and TRBJ2-2; D not certain. Germline assignment: CDR1 SGHTA and CDR2 FQGNSA. V lost 4 bases, J lost 0 bases, and 9 bases lay in between. The CDR3 is made up of 15 amino acids. CDR3 nucleotides: TGTGCCAGCAGCTCCTTTGCGGCGAACACCGGGGAGCTGTTTTTT. Protein sequence: CASSSFAANTGELFF.

The chain links TRBV5-4 to TRBJ2-1, with a weak D call TRBD2 (6 bases). The germline V gene encodes CDR1 SGHNT and CDR2 YYREEE (reference sequence). V was pared by 0 bases and J by 0 bases, with 10 bases between. This CDR3 comprises 16 residues. The CDR3 loop is CASSLGGESSYNEQFF. CDR3 bases: TGTGCCAGCAGCTTGGGGGGGGAAAGCTCCTACAATGAGCAGTTCTTC. Full variable domain (outside the CDR3, taken from reference TRBV5-4 and TRBJ2-1): ETGVTQSPTHLIKTRGQQVTLRCSSQSGHNTVSWYQQALGQGPQFIFQYYREEENGRGNFPPRFSGLQFPNYSSELNVNALELDDSALYLCASSLGGESSYNEQFFGPGTRLTVL.

This clone came up a few times. The V gene is TRBV7-9, the J gene TRBJ2-5; D not certain. Germline CDR1 is SEHNR and CDR2 is FQNEAQ (reference sequence). V lost 1 base to trimming and J lost 5 bases, with 11 bases between them. The CDR3 is 14 amino acids. CDR3 protein: CASSLDGDAETQYF. DNA for the CDR3: TGTGCCAGCAGCTTAGATGGGGATGCGGAGACCCAGTACTTC.

The chain employs TRBV4-1 and TRBJ2-7; 9 nucleotides match TRBD1. V was pared by 2 bases and J by 4 bases, with 3 bases of the junction left unmatched. The CDR3 runs to 14 residues. Germline V gives CDR1 MGHRA, CDR2 YSYEKL. CDR3 nucleotide sequence: TGCGCCAGCAGCCAATTGGGACAGGGTTACGAGCAGTACTTC. Its protein is CASSQLGQGYEQYF.

This rearrangement joins TRBV10-1 to TRBJ2-1; 7 bases are a match to TRBD2. The CDR3 is made up of 15 amino acids. J lost 8 bases, V lost 4 bases, and 11 bases had no gene match. The germline gives CDR1 WNHNN, CDR2 SYGVQD (reference sequence). The CDR3 DNA sequence: TGCGCCAGCAGTGGTCCGCGGGAGTACAGCGATGAGCAGTTCTTC. It is translated as CASSGPREYSDEQFF.

The V and J genes are TRBV19 and TRBJ2-3; D gene uncertain. Trimming removed 0 bases from V and 3 bases from J, with 10 bases in between. The germline V gene has CDR1 LNHDA and CDR2 SQIVND (reference sequence). CDR3 length equals 15 residues. This chain's CDR3 is CASSIDAAQTDTQYF. The DNA for the CDR3 is TGTGCCAGTAGTATAGATGCAGCTCAAACAGATACGCAGTATTTT.